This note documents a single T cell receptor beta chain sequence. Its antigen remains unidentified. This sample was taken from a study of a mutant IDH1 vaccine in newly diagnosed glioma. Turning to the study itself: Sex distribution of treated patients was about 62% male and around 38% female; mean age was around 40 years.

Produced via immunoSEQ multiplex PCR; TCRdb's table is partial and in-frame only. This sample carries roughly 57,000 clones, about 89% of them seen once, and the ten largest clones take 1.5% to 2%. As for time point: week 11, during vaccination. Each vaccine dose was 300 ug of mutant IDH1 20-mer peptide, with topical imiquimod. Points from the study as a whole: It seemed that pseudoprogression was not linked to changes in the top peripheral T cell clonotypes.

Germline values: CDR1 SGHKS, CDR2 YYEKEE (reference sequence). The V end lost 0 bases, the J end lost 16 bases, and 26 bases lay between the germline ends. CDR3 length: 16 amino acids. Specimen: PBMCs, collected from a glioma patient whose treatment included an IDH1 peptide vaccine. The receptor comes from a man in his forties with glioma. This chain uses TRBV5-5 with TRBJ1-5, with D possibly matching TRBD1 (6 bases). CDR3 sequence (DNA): TGTGCCAGCAGCTTGGGACAGGAGGGTAGTATGGCGGGGGGACATTTT. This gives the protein CASSLGQEGSMAGGHF.